Below, one TCR beta chain is given with its context. Its antigen is not identified. Produced via immunoSEQ multiplex PCR; TCRdb's table is partial and in-frame only. The sample yields about 350,000 clones, about 89% seen once. Treatment noted: roughly 18 received Ad26.COV2.S at low or high dose, single or two shots; several received placebo; per-sample allocation not given. On day 63 after the first injection, vaccine and placebo recipients gave samples. This entry is derived from a study of Ad26.COV2.S vaccination and SARS-CoV-2 variants. Study-level background: A participant enrolled in the COV1001 Ad26.COV2.S trial arm provided the sample. Intramuscularly, Ad26.COV2.S was given either once or twice, 56 days apart. Study results and caveats: Greater spike-specific TCR breadth was seen in vaccine recipients than in placebo recipients.

This CDR3 contains 15 residues. The junction had 5 bases not matched to a gene; V was cut back by 4 bases and J by 4 bases. Looked up from germline, CDR1 is SNHLY and CDR2 is FYNNEI. The source of this sequence is a person aged 18-65 years who received the Ad26.COV2.S COVID-19 vaccine or a placebo. The sequencing used peripheral blood, collected in a trial of Ad26.COV2.S vaccine versus placebo. This chain connects TRBV2 to TRBJ1-4; 8 bases match TRBD1. This CDR3 reads CASSGTGNRNEKLFF. The CDR3 coding sequence is TGTGCCAGCAGTGGGACAGGGAACCGTAATGAAAAACTGTTTTTT.